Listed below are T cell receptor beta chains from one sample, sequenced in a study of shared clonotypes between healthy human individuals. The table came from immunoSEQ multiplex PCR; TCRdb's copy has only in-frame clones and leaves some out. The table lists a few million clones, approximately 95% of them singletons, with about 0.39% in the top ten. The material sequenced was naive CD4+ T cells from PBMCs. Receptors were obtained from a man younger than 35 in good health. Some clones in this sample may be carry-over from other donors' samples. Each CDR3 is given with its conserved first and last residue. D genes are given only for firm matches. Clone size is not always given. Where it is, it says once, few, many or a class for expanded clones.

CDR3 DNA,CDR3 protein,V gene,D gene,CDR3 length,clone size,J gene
TGTGCCAGCAGCCAGGGACAGACGATATTGAACACCGGGGAGCTGTTTTTT,CASSQGQTILNTGELFF,TRBV7-2,TRBD1,17,.,TRBJ2-2
TGCGCCAGCAGCACCGGCGCAGGGGGGCCGGCTGAAGCTTTCTTT,CASSTGAGGPAEAFF,TRBV5-1,TRBD1,15,.,TRBJ1-1
TGTGCCAGCAGCCGCGACGGGACAGGGGTCTACGAGCAGTACTTC,CASSRDGTGVYEQYF,TRBV7-8,TRBD1,15,.,TRBJ2-7
TGTGCCAGCAGCTTAGCTCTTCCGGGAGCTAGCGAGCAGTACTTC,CASSLALPGASEQYF,TRBV7-9,.,15,once,TRBJ2-7
TGCAGCGTCCTGAGAGGTATGGGGCCGATGCAAGAGACCCAGTACTTC,CSVLRGMGPMQETQYF,TRBV29-1,.,16,.,TRBJ2-5
TGTGCCAGCAGCCAAGATCTCGTCCGCAACACTGAAGCTTTCTTT,CASSQDLVRNTEAFF,TRBV4-2,.,15,.,TRBJ1-1
TGTGCCAGCAGTGAAGCTCAGGGACGAGGCTACACCTTC,CASSEAQGRGYTF,TRBV6-1,.,13,once,TRBJ1-2
TGTGCCAGCAGCCAAGGCGAAGTGGTAGGCTACACCTTC,CASSQGEVVGYTF,TRBV9,.,13,.,TRBJ1-2
TGTGCCAGCTCACCAAAGGGTTCGGGAGGGGTGAACGAGCAGTACTTC,CASSPKGSGGVNEQYF,TRBV18,TRBD2,16,.,TRBJ2-7
TGTGCCAGCAGCTCCATCAAGTACAATGAGCAGTTCTTC,CASSSIKYNEQFF,TRBV6-5,.,13,.,TRBJ2-1
TGTGCCAGCTCACCCCCTACTAGCGGAACGAACACCGGGGAGCTGTTTTTT,CASSPPTSGTNTGELFF,TRBV18,TRBD2,17,.,TRBJ2-2
TGTGCCAGCAGCTTAGCATCTAAGGGAGTAATATATTTT,CASSLASKGVIYF,TRBV11-2,.,13,.,TRBJ1-3
TGTGCCAGCAGCCCCCCCTTCTACGAGCAGTACTTC,CASSPPFYEQYF,TRBV7-9,.,12,once,TRBJ2-7
TGCGCCAGCAGCTTTACGGGAGAGCGAAGGGATACGCAGTATTTT,CASSFTGERRDTQYF,TRBV5-1,.,15,.,TRBJ2-3
TGTGCCAGCAGCCCTACCGACAGGGGTATCGGGGAGACCCAGTACTTC,CASSPTDRGIGETQYF,TRBV7-3,TRBD1,16,once,TRBJ2-5
TGTGCCAGTAGTACCCCGGGAGGGTCTGATCCAGATACGCAGTATTTT,CASSTPGGSDPDTQYF,TRBV19,TRBD2,16,.,TRBJ2-3
TGTGCCAGCAGACGGGACAGGGGGCTACGTGGCTACACCTTC,CASRRDRGLRGYTF,TRBV6-6,TRBD1,14,.,TRBJ1-2
TGTGCCAGCAGTGGAGTAGGGAGTGGCGGCTACACCTTC,CASSGVGSGGYTF,TRBV2,.,13,.,TRBJ1-2
TGTGCCCATCCTTTGGGGCGGGAGGGCCCTCGAGAGACCCAGTACTTC,CAHPLGREGPRETQYF,TRBV19,TRBD2,16,.,TRBJ2-5
TGTGCCAGCGTTGGGGGAGGAAATGGCTCTGGGGCCAACGTCCTGACTTTC,CASVGGGNGSGANVLTF,TRBV11-2,.,17,.,TRBJ2-6
TGTGCCAGCAGCGTAGACTTCCAAGAGACCCAGTACTTC,CASSVDFQETQYF,TRBV9,.,13,.,TRBJ2-5
TGTGCCAGCAGCTTAGCGTGGAAGGGGGGCACCGGGGAGCTGTTTTTT,CASSLAWKGGTGELFF,TRBV7-2,.,16,once,TRBJ2-2
TGTGCCACCAGCAGAGAGGGCCCCCGTGCCGGACAGCCCCAGCATTTT,CATSREGPRAGQPQHF,TRBV15,.,16,once,TRBJ1-5
TGTGCCAGCAGCTTAAGACAGCGTGGTGGGACAGATACGCAGTATTTT,CASSLRQRGGTDTQYF,TRBV7-3,.,16,.,TRBJ2-3
TGTGCCAGCAGTTTGTTAAGGGGGGAATCTGAAGCTTTCTTT,CASSLLRGESEAFF,TRBV27,.,14,.,TRBJ1-1
TGTGCCAGCAGCCCCCTCCCCGGGGGATCTGGAAACACCATATATTTT,CASSPLPGGSGNTIYF,TRBV2,.,16,.,TRBJ1-3
TGTGCCAGCAGCCCCCGGGACCCCCGGGGAGGCTACACCTTC,CASSPRDPRGGYTF,TRBV9,.,14,.,TRBJ1-2
TGCGCCAGCAGCCGGGACAGGGGGCACGAGCAGTACTTC,CASSRDRGHEQYF,TRBV4-3,TRBD1,13,.,TRBJ2-7
TGTGCCAGCAGTCCTATAGCGGGAGGCCCTACAGCTGAGCAGTTCTTC,CASSPIAGGPTAEQFF,TRBV28,TRBD2,16,.,TRBJ2-1
TGTGCCATCAGTGAGTCGTCGGTTGACCAAGAGACCCAGTACTTC,CAISESSVDQETQYF,TRBV10-3,.,15,.,TRBJ2-5
TGTGCCAGCAGCTTAGGGCGCGACTATGGCTACACCTTC,CASSLGRDYGYTF,TRBV5-6,.,13,.,TRBJ1-2
TGTGCCAGCAGTACCCCCGGACCGCAGAACACCGGGGAGCTGTTTTTT,CASSTPGPQNTGELFF,TRBV2,.,16,.,TRBJ2-2
TGTGCCAGCAGCTCTCTCCGGGACAGGGGGCGAGGAAACACCATATATTTT,CASSSLRDRGRGNTIYF,TRBV7-9,TRBD1,17,.,TRBJ1-3
TGTGCCAGCAGTAGTTCGCTTCAACCTGGAGGCTACACCTTC,CASSSSLQPGGYTF,TRBV28,.,14,.,TRBJ1-2
TGTGCCAGCAGTTTAATGGTGCGCACAGATACGCAGTATTTT,CASSLMVRTDTQYF,TRBV28,.,14,.,TRBJ2-3
TGTGCCAGTAGTAAGAGGACAGGGGACTATGGCTACACCTTC,CASSKRTGDYGYTF,TRBV19,TRBD1,14,.,TRBJ1-2
TGTGCCAGCAGTTTGAGAGGGGGTGGGGGTGATCCCCTTACCCAGTACTTC,CASSLRGGGGDPLTQYF,TRBV28,.,17,.,TRBJ2-5
TGCGCCAGCAGCTTGGTCGGGGGGACTGGAAACACCATATATTTT,CASSLVGGTGNTIYF,TRBV5-1,.,15,.,TRBJ1-3
TGTGCCTGGAGTGGTTTCCTGGGAGGGCAGCCCCAGCATTTT,CAWSGFLGGQPQHF,TRBV30,.,14,.,TRBJ1-5
TGTGCCAGCAGCTTGGAACACAGGGGGGACTATGGCTACACCTTC,CASSLEHRGDYGYTF,TRBV5-4,TRBD1,15,.,TRBJ1-2
TGTGCCAGCAGTGTTGGGTATGGGGGCCTCGAGACCCAGTACTTC,CASSVGYGGLETQYF,TRBV2,.,15,once,TRBJ2-5
TGTGCCAGCAGTGAAAACGGAAACACCATATATTTT,CASSENGNTIYF,TRBV2,.,12,.,TRBJ1-3
TGTGCCAGCAGTAACCGGCCTCGGGATGGCTACACCTTC,CASSNRPRDGYTF,TRBV27,.,13,.,TRBJ1-2
TGTGCCAGCAGTGAGGGGGGTACAATAGATAATTCACCCCTCCACTTT,CASSEGGTIDNSPLHF,TRBV6-4,.,16,.,TRBJ1-6
TGTGCCAGCAGGAAACTAGCGGGAGAACAAGAGACCCAGTACTTC,CASRKLAGEQETQYF,TRBV6-1,TRBD2,15,.,TRBJ2-5
TGTGCCAGTACGACTGCCCGAGCAGGGGCCTACGAGCAGTACTTC,CASTTARAGAYEQYF,TRBV19,.,15,once,TRBJ2-7
TGTGCCAGCAGCTATGGACGGGGCACCGGGGAGCTGTTTTTT,CASSYGRGTGELFF,TRBV5-4,.,14,once,TRBJ2-2
TGTGCCACCAGCGGGGGTAATCAGCCCCAGCATTTT,CATSGGNQPQHF,TRBV15,.,12,.,TRBJ1-5
TGCAGCGCCGTCGGACTAGCGGTGCTCGGGGGCACAGATACGCAGTATTTT,CSAVGLAVLGGTDTQYF,TRBV29-1,TRBD2,17,.,TRBJ2-3
TGCGCCAGCAGCTTGGATTCGCGGGGCTTCACAGATACGCAGTATTTT,CASSLDSRGFTDTQYF,TRBV5-1,.,16,.,TRBJ2-3